This T cell receptor beta chain was sequenced in a study of shared clonotypes between healthy human individuals. The study's findings and limits: Clonotype sharing among donors was expected to depend on sequencing depth. Clonotype sharing across several donors was observed for roughly 5% of naive CD4 clonotypes. Even with large depth, rarefaction showed that sorted-subset sequencing was incomplete.

Using immunoSEQ multiplex PCR, the repertoire was profiled, and TCRdb retains in-frame clones only, with some absent. Of a few million clones in the sample, around 90% were seen once. Germline loops: CDR1 SNHLY, CDR2 FYNNEI. V shed 8 bases, J shed 6 bases, and the junction held 4 bases outside the gene matches. The CDR3 runs to 12 residues. Free of recent acute infections or vaccinations, the donors were healthy HIV-negative adults. Concerning this clone itself: The antigen is unknown.

The sequencing input was naive CD4+ T cells from PBMCs. Subset described: CD45RA+ positively selected. The sequence came from a young man in good health. Some clones in this sample may be carry-over from other donors' samples. The chain uses TRBV2 and TRBJ2-1, with 7 bases matching TRBD2. This CDR3 reads CASRQRGNEQFF. CDR3 nucleotide sequence: TGTGCCAGCCGCCAGCGGGGCAATGAGCAGTTCTTC. Together with reference TRBV2 and TRBJ2-1, the CDR3 gives the full variable domain: EPEVTQTPSHQVTQMGQEVILRCVPISNHLYFYWYRQILGQKVEFLVSFYNNEISEKSEIFDDQFSVERPDGSNFTLKIRSTKLEDSAMYFCASRQRGNEQFFGPGTRLTVL.